This T cell receptor (beta chain) was identified during a study of cytomegalovirus exposure and HLA in healthy donors. Generated by immunoSEQ multiplex PCR, the TCRdb table keeps only in-frame clones and is missing some. The sample lists over 85,000 clones, more than 70% occurring once. The clonotype comes from a woman aged 18-35 years in good health and CMV-seropositive. Specimen: PBMCs.

The CDR3 bases are TGTGCCAGTAGTATTTCAGGGCGCAATCAGCCCCAGCATTTT. It specifies CASSISGRNQPQHF. The chain combines TRBV19 with TRBJ1-5; possible D gene TRBD1, 5 bases. The CDR3 runs 14 residues. Trimming left V 3 bases short and J 2 bases short, with 8 bases between. The V gene's germline CDR1 is LNHDA and CDR2 SQIVND (reference sequence).